The 21 T cell receptor beta chains in this list originate from one sample, sequenced in a study of blood T cell repertoires in COVID-19 (TCRdb year 2020). The library relied on the immunoSEQ multiplex PCR assay. TCRdb mirrors the immuneACCESS table, restricted to in-frame sequences. Some clones are absent from its copies; in checked studies, under half trace to an unresolved V gene, and the reason for the others is unknown. This sample is represented by around 240,000 clones; approximately 91% of them were singletons. Around 1.3% of the sample rests with the top ten. Material for sequencing was PBMCs or T cells enriched from blood (not recorded which). These receptors originate from a human donor in a cohort exposed to, infected with or recovered from COVID-19 (not recorded which). The donor label of this sample is uncertain.

The J gene is TRBJ1-6, the V gene TRBV5-6, with D maybe TRBD1 (5 bases). Per germline, CDR1 SGHDT and CDR2 YYEEEE. V gave up 6 bases and J gave up 3 bases, with 10 bases separating them. The CDR3 totals 14 residues. CDR3 sequence: CASNQGDYNSPLHF. DNA for the CDR3: TGTGCCAGCAACCAAGGGGACTATAATTCACCCCTCCACTTT.

The CDR3 loop is CASSPGTGENQPQHF. DNA for the CDR3: TGCGCCAGCAGCCCCGGGACAGGGGAGAATCAGCCCCAGCATTTT. This sequence joins TRBV5-1 and TRBJ1-5; 10 bases fit TRBD1. Trimming at V came to 4 bases and at J to 4 bases, leaving 5 bases not matched to a gene. CDR1 is SGHRS and CDR2 is YFSETQ in the germline V gene. The CDR3 contains 15 residues.

Only one count was recorded for this clone. V and J are TRBV11-2 and TRBJ2-1, with 7 nucleotides matching TRBD2. Germline V CDR1 and CDR2: SGHAT, FQNNGV. V dropped 2 bases and J dropped 8; count of bases not matched to a gene: 6. The CDR3 covers 14 residues. The CDR3 nucleotides are TGTGCCAGCAGCTTACACTTAGGGAGGGATGAGCAGTTCTTC. Its translation: CASSLHLGRDEQFF.

The chain has TRBV27 and TRBJ1-1; 8 nucleotides align to TRBD1. The V and J ends lost 5 bases and 6 bases, in that order; junction bases with no gene match: 8. Per germline, CDR1 MNHEY and CDR2 SMNVEV (reference sequence). The CDR3 is 14 residues long. The CDR3 region is CASSTRTGRAEAFF. The CDR3 DNA sequence: TGTGCCAGCAGTACCCGGACAGGGAGGGCTGAAGCTTTCTTT.

The chain has TRBV10-1 and TRBJ2-1; a possible D gene is TRBD1 (6 bases). The V end lost 8 bases, the J end lost 4 bases, and 12 bases lay between the germline ends. Germline-derived CDR1 and CDR2 are WNHNN and SYGVQD (reference sequence). The CDR3 has 13 amino acids. The CDR3 loop reads CASGGSLYNEQFF. The DNA of the CDR3 is TGCGCCAGCGGGGGCTCCCTGTACAATGAGCAGTTCTTC.

The chain has TRBV11-3 and TRBJ1-5, with unresolved D. Germline loops: CDR1 SGHNT, CDR2 YENEEA. The CDR3 is 15 residues long. V was clipped by 0 bases and J by 7 bases, with 13 bases between them. The CDR3 DNA sequence: TGTGCCAGCAGCTTAGAAGAGGGATCGAGACAGCCCCAGCATTTT. This codes for CASSLEEGSRQPQHF.

This chain links TRBV4-1 with TRBJ1-2; no firm D call. CDR3 length: 13 residues. Germline V gives CDR1 MGHRA, CDR2 YSYEKL. Trimming removed 4 bases at V and 3 bases at J, with 9 bases between. The CDR3 loop is CASSRRRYYGYTF. Written as DNA, the CDR3 is TGCGCCAGCAGCCGGCGGCGGTACTATGGCTACACCTTC.

V is TRBV7-2 and J is TRBJ2-7; TRBD2 matches at 11 bases. Germline assignment: CDR1 SGHTA and CDR2 FQGNSA. J was trimmed by 12 bases and V by 1 base; bases with no gene match: 8. This CDR3 has 14 amino acids. CDR3 sequence: CASSLVVSGGAGYF. In DNA form, the CDR3 reads TGTGCCAGCAGCTTAGTGGTTAGCGGGGGGGCAGGGTACTTC.

The chain employs TRBV11-2 and TRBJ2-5; D is uncertain. CDR3 length: 11 residues. Germline CDR1 reads SGHAT; CDR2 reads FQNNGV. The V end was cut by 5 bases, the J end by 5 bases, with 6 bases between. The CDR3 protein is CASSNGETQYF. The CDR3 DNA is TGTGCCAGCAGCAACGGGGAGACCCAGTACTTC.

V usage is TRBV19 and J usage is TRBJ1-2; TRBD1 agrees at 11 bases. In germline, CDR1 is LNHDA, CDR2 SQIVND (reference sequence). This CDR3 has 15 amino acids. V trimming: 5 bases; J trimming: 2 bases; junction bases outside the gene matches: 4. Here the CDR3 reads CASSHWDRGNYGYTF. The CDR3 DNA is TGTGCCAGTAGTCATTGGGACAGGGGGAACTATGGCTACACCTTC. Combining the CDR3 with reference TRBV19 and TRBJ1-2 gives the whole variable domain DGGITQSPKYLFRKEGQNVTLSCEQNLNHDAMYWYRQDPGQGLRLIYYSQIVNDFQKGDIAEGYSVSREKKESFPLTVTSAQKNPTAFYLCASSHWDRGNYGYTFGSGTRLTVV.

This chain uses TRBV6-5 with TRBJ2-3, with D possibly TRBD2 on 7 matching bases. The CDR3 has 15 residues. Trimming shortened V by 6 bases and J by 3 bases, and 16 bases separated the two germline ends. The germline V gene encodes CDR1 MNHEY and CDR2 SVGAGI. CDR3 bases: TGTGCCAGCAGCCACGGGGGGCCCCTAACAGATACGCAGTATTTT. Protein product: CASSHGGPLTDTQYF.

The chain has TRBV9 and TRBJ1-2; TRBD1 matches at 10 bases. The CDR3 is made up of 14 amino acids. Germline CDR1 reads SGDLS; CDR2 reads YYNGEE. With 4 bases clipped from V and 4 bases from J, the junction kept 4 bases outside the gene matches. The CDR3 nucleotides are TGTGCCAGCAGCCCCCGGACAGGGGGCTATGGCTACACCTTC. It is translated as CASSPRTGGYGYTF.

To note about this clone: The identical CDR3 is also encoded by other nucleotide sequences in the sample. The V gene is TRBV5-6, the J gene TRBJ2-1; 8 positions match TRBD2. V shed 0 bases and J 6 bases; nucleotides not matched to a gene: 2. The germline V gene has CDR1 SGHDT and CDR2 YYEEEE. CDR3 length: 14 residues. In DNA form, the CDR3 reads TGTGCCAGCAGCTTGGGGCTAGCGGGCAATGAGCAGTTCTTC. Protein product: CASSLGLAGNEQFF.

The rearrangement joins TRBV13 to TRBJ2-3; D is perhaps TRBD1 (5 bases). Trimming cost V 8 bases and J 4 bases, with 16 bases left between them. CDR1 is PRHDT and CDR2 is FYEKMQ in the germline V gene (reference sequence). This CDR3 is built from 14 residues. The chain's CDR3 is CASWFSGASDTQYF. CDR3 DNA: TGTGCCAGCTGGTTTAGTGGGGCTTCAGATACGCAGTATTTT. The full variable domain, with the rest looked up from reference TRBV13 and TRBJ2-3, is AAGVIQSPRHLIKEKRETATLKCYPIPRHDTVYWYQQGPGQDPQFLISFYEKMQSDKGSIPDRFSAQQFSDYHSELNMSSLELGDSALYFCASWFSGASDTQYFGPGTRLTVL.

The rearrangement uses TRBV7-9 and TRBJ1-4, with D perhaps matching TRBD1 (6 bases). The CDR3 sequence is 14 residues long. The germline V and J ends were trimmed by 5 bases and 7 bases, with 14 bases remaining between them. Germline values: CDR1 SEHNR, CDR2 FQNEAQ (reference sequence). The CDR3 DNA follows: TGTGCCAGCAGCCCAGGGGTATGGTCTGAAAAACTGTTTTTT. Translation: CASSPGVWSEKLFF.

This chain uses TRBV3-1 (or the pseudogene TRBV3-2) with TRBJ1-1; 8 bases fit TRBD1. The trim removed 6 bases at V and 3 bases at J, leaving 3 bases unmatched. The CDR3 loop spans 13 amino acids. Germline assignment: CDR1 LGHDT and CDR2 YNNKEL (reference sequence). CDR3 residues: CASRGTGDTEAFF. CDR3 bases: TGTGCCAGCAGGGGGACAGGCGACACTGAAGCTTTCTTT.

J is TRBJ2-7 and V is TRBV5-4, with 9 nucleotides matching TRBD1. The CDR3 length is 14 residues. The V and J ends lost 3 bases and 6 bases, in that order; junction bases with no gene match: 7. Looked up from germline, CDR1 is SGHNT and CDR2 is YYREEE (reference sequence). Written as DNA, the CDR3 is TGTGCCAGCAGCTCCGGGACAGGGAGGGGCGAGCAGTACTTC. Translated, it gives CASSSGTGRGEQYF.

The rearrangement uses TRBV27 and TRBJ2-3; 9 nucleotides align to TRBD1. Trimming took 6 bases from V and 3 from J; bases not matched to a gene: 4. The CDR3 runs 14 residues. Per the germline V gene, CDR1 is MNHEY and CDR2 is SMNVEV (reference sequence). This CDR3 is CASRRDRVTDTQYF. The CDR3 DNA is TGTGCCAGCAGGAGGGACAGGGTAACAGATACGCAGTATTTT.

The chain joins TRBV2 to TRBJ1-6, with TRBD1 as a possible D gene (5 bases). Trimming pared 8 bases from V and 2 bases from J, leaving 10 bases between. CDR3 length: 14 residues. The germline V gene encodes CDR1 SNHLY and CDR2 FYNNEI. The CDR3 reads CASGGFPYNSPLHF. The CDR3 bases are TGTGCCAGCGGGGGGTTCCCCTATAATTCACCCCTCCACTTT.

This clone was counted a single time. The chain employs TRBV10-2 and TRBJ1-1, with a tentative D call TRBD1 (5 bases). Looked up from germline, CDR1 is WSHSY and CDR2 is SAAADI. V shed 7 bases and J shed 2 bases, with 8 bases lying between them. This CDR3 has 12 residues. CDR3 in DNA: TGCGCCAGCACGGGGGGAAACACTGAAGCTTTCTTT. As protein: CASTGGNTEAFF.

This chain joins TRBV5-1 and TRBJ2-7, with D maybe TRBD1 (6 bases). Per germline, CDR1 SGHRS and CDR2 YFSETQ. The CDR3 runs 14 residues. Trimming removed 3 bases at V and 2 bases at J, with 12 bases between. The CDR3 protein is CASSSRGVPYEQYF. The CDR3 DNA sequence: TGCGCCAGCAGCTCCAGGGGAGTACCCTACGAGCAGTACTTC.